The 21 T cell receptor beta chains reported below all come from one sample, sequenced in a study of T cells in narcolepsy. Libraries were prepared by immunoSEQ multiplex PCR; TCRdb keeps only in-frame clonotypes and omits some of them. The data hold roughly 40,000 clones, with approximately 85% observed a single time. Sequenced input: CD45RA- memory CD4+ T cells from PBMCs. These TCRs come from a human donor with narcolepsy.

The rearrangement uses TRBV19 and TRBJ1-1; D is possibly TRBD1 (6 bases). V was shortened by 6 bases and J by 5 bases, with 16 bases between the two germline ends. CDR1 LNHDA and CDR2 SQIVND come from the germline V gene (reference sequence). The length of the CDR3 is 14 residues. CDR3 bases: TGTGCCAGTAGGCTCCGGGCCCAGGGGACTGAAGCTTTCTTT. Translating gives CASRLRAQGTEAFF. Full variable domain (remainder filled in from reference TRBV19 and TRBJ1-1): DGGITQSPKYLFRKEGQNVTLSCEQNLNHDAMYWYRQDPGQGLRLIYYSQIVNDFQKGDIAEGYSVSREKKESFPLTVTSAQKNPTAFYLCASRLRAQGTEAFFGQGTRLTVV.

This clone was counted once. The CDR3 protein is CASSMWGYEQYF. CDR3 DNA: TGTGCCAGTAGTATGTGGGGTTACGAGCAGTACTTC. The V and J genes are TRBV19 and TRBJ2-7, with D hard to call. The ends were cut back, 3 bases at V and 4 bases at J, with 7 bases in the middle. This CDR3 has 12 amino acids. Germline CDR1 and CDR2: LNHDA and SQIVND (reference sequence).

The chain joins TRBV11-2 to TRBJ2-1; D not certain. The CDR3 runs to 12 residues. The germline V gene encodes CDR1 SGHAT and CDR2 FQNNGV. Trimming took 5 bases from V and 7 from J, leaving 9 bases between them. The CDR3 spells CASSPRFNEQFF. The CDR3, as DNA: TGTGCCAGCAGCCCCCGGTTTAATGAGCAGTTCTTC.

The genes are TRBV7-2 and TRBJ2-7, with D perhaps matching TRBD2 (5 bases). Trimming removed 6 bases at V and 0 bases at J, with 6 bases between. Germline-derived CDR1 and CDR2 are SGHTA and FQGNSA. The CDR3 contains 12 residues. As DNA, the CDR3 is TGTGCCAGCAGGACTAACTCCTACGAGCAGTACTTC. It encodes CASRTNSYEQYF.

This clone has just a few counts. This chain uses TRBV10-2 with TRBJ1-5; D gene uncertain. The length of the CDR3 is 13 residues. Trimming took 10 bases from V and 4 from J, leaving 14 bases between them. Per germline, CDR1 WSHSY and CDR2 SAAADI. The CDR3 reads CATSAGGNQPQHF. DNA for the CDR3: TGCGCCACTTCGGCGGGCGGTAATCAGCCCCAGCATTTT.

The genes are TRBV14 and TRBJ2-7; D may correspond to TRBD1 or TRBD2 (5 bases each). V gave up 2 bases and J gave up 4 bases, with 15 bases separating them. The CDR3 runs to 15 residues. CDR1 SGHDN and CDR2 FVKESK come from the germline V gene. CDR3 in amino acids: CASSQYIEGFYEQYF. CDR3 DNA sequence: TGTGCCAGCAGCCAATATATCGAGGGGTTTTACGAGCAGTACTTC.

This chain uses TRBV6-1 with TRBJ1-5; D possibly corresponds to TRBD1 (6 bases). The CDR3 sequence is 15 residues long. Germline values: CDR1 MNHNS, CDR2 SASEGT. V was pared by 3 bases and J by 5 bases, with 14 bases between. In nucleotides, the CDR3 is TGTGCCAGCAGTGAGAACCAGGGGAATTATCAGCCCCAGCATTTT. It codes for CASSENQGNYQPQHF.

The chain couples TRBV6-5 to TRBJ2-5; 7 bases match TRBD1. The end of the DNA fits TRBJ2-7 better, so the J call may be wrong. Germline assignment: CDR1 MNHEY and CDR2 SVGAGI. The CDR3 length is 15 residues. The CDR3, as DNA: TGTGCCAGCACAAAAACAGGGGCCTCCTATTACGAGCAGTACTTC. It codes for CASTKTGASYYEQYF.

The J gene is TRBJ2-7, the V gene TRBV5-1; the match to TRBD2 covers 9 bases. This CDR3 is built from 14 residues. The V and J ends lost 3 bases and 5 bases, in that order; junction bases with no gene match: 6. The germline CDR1 and CDR2 sequences are SGHRS and YFSETQ. Written as DNA, the CDR3 is TGCGCCAGCAGCTCGGGACTAGCTATCGACGAGCAGTACTTC. This translates into CASSSGLAIDEQYF.

The chain's CDR3 is CASGPYEQYF. CDR3 nucleotide sequence: TGTGCCAGCGGCCCCTACGAGCAGTACTTC. V and J are TRBV28 and TRBJ2-7; D is undetermined. CDR1 and CDR2 from the germline V gene are MDHEN and SYDVKM. The CDR3 length is 10 residues. Trimming pared 8 bases from V and 2 bases from J, leaving 4 bases between.

The chain uses TRBV11-3 and TRBJ1-2, with D maybe TRBD1 (5 bases). The V and J ends lost 5 bases and 1 base respectively, with 8 bases between them. Per germline, CDR1 SGHNT and CDR2 YENEEA. The CDR3 has 13 amino acids. The CDR3 spells CASSRGDNYGYTF. CDR3 sequence (DNA): TGTGCCAGCAGCCGGGGCGATAACTATGGCTACACCTTC.

The chain couples TRBV7-2 to TRBJ2-5; D may be TRBD2 (6 bases). Germline CDR1 SGHTA, CDR2 FQGNSA. The CDR3 is made up of 15 amino acids. V was trimmed by 1 base and J by 5 bases, leaving 14 bases between them. The CDR3 sequence is CASSLGGAVGETQYF. The CDR3, as DNA: TGTGCCAGCAGCTTAGGCGGGGCCGTAGGGGAGACCCAGTACTTC. Based on the CDR3 plus reference TRBV7-2 and TRBJ2-5, the full variable domain is GAGVSQSPSNKVTEKGKDVELRCDPISGHTALYWYRQSLGQGLEFLIYFQGNSAPDKSGLPSDRFSAERTGGSVSTLTIQRTQQEDSAVYLCASSLGGAVGETQYFGPGTRLLVL.

The chain has TRBV11-3 and TRBJ1-1; no definite D call. The CDR3 is made up of 12 amino acids. V gave up 1 base and J gave up 7 bases, with 7 bases separating them. Germline CDR1 SGHNT, CDR2 YENEEA. The DNA of the CDR3 is TGTGCCAGCAGCTTAGGTCCAGGTGAAGCTTTCTTT. It encodes CASSLGPGEAFF.

The rearrangement uses TRBV30 and TRBJ2-3; the D is unclear. The germline V gene encodes CDR1 GTSNPN and CDR2 SVGIG (reference sequence). The V end lost 6 bases, the J end lost 3 bases, and 13 bases lay between the germline ends. The CDR3 runs 13 residues. In DNA form, the CDR3 reads TGTGCCTGTAAGTGGGCCGATACAGATACGCAGTATTTT. Its translation is CACKWADTDTQYF.

The chain is built from TRBV13 and TRBJ2-1, with 7 bases that match TRBD2. With V trimmed by 1 base and J by 4 bases, 10 bases remained unmatched. CDR3 size: 17 residues. Germline values: CDR1 PRHDT, CDR2 FYEKMQ (reference sequence). The CDR3 DNA reads as TGTGCCAGCAGCTTAGAATTCGGCGGGAGACCGTACAATGAGCAGTTCTTC. This codes for CASSLEFGGRPYNEQFF. The whole variable domain, filled in from reference TRBV13 and TRBJ2-1, reads AAGVIQSPRHLIKEKRETATLKCYPIPRHDTVYWYQQGPGQDPQFLISFYEKMQSDKGSIPDRFSAQQFSDYHSELNMSSLELGDSALYFCASSLEFGGRPYNEQFFGPGTRLTVL.

V gene TRBV23-1 combines with J gene TRBJ2-1; 8 nucleotides line up with TRBD1. TRBV23-1 is an ORF, and what it does is uncertain. CDR3 length: 20 residues. V lost 3 bases and J lost 0; bases outside the gene matches: 16. CDR3 DNA sequence: TGCGCCAGCAGTCATCCCCCAGGGGGCGCTCAGGGGAGCTCCTACAATGAGCAGTTCTTC. It codes for CASSHPPGGAQGSSYNEQFF.

Only a few counts were recorded for this clone. The rearrangement uses TRBV5-6 and TRBJ1-5; a possible D gene is TRBD1 (5 bases). There are 14 residues in the CDR3. The germline V gene encodes CDR1 SGHDT and CDR2 YYEEEE. Trimming left V 2 bases short and J 6 bases short, with 12 bases between. CDR3: CASSFSGGGQPQHF. The CDR3 DNA sequence: TGTGCCAGCAGCTTCTCCGGGGGTGGTCAGCCCCAGCATTTT.

This sequence joins TRBV4-3 and TRBJ1-2; D gene unclear. Trimming left V 0 bases short and J 0 bases short, with 5 bases between. Germline lookup yields CDR1 LGHNA and CDR2 YSLEER. This CDR3 comprises 14 residues. Here the CDR3 DNA reads TGCGCCAGCAGCCAAGATCCAACTAACTATGGCTACACCTTC. Translation: CASSQDPTNYGYTF.

J is TRBJ2-7 and V is TRBV7-8, with D tentatively TRBD1 (6 bases). CDR3 size: 15 residues. Germline V gene data show CDR1 as SGHVS and CDR2 as FQNEAQ. Trimming shortened V by 5 bases and J by 0 bases, and 14 bases separated the two germline ends. CDR3 coding DNA: TGTGCCAGCAGCCAGCAGGGGCTTAGCTCCTACGAGCAGTACTTC. Protein product: CASSQQGLSSYEQYF.

V gene TRBV6-5 combines with J gene TRBJ1-2; D is unclear. From germline, CDR1 is MNHEY and CDR2 SVGAGI. The V and J ends lost 6 bases and 6 bases respectively, with 14 bases between them. This CDR3 contains 13 residues. The CDR3 reads CASSPGRAHGYTF. CDR3 nucleotide sequence: TGTGCCAGCAGCCCCGGACGGGCCCATGGCTACACCTTC.

This clone was counted a few times. The rearrangement uses TRBV6-1 and TRBJ1-2, with TRBD1 matching over 7 bases. CDR3 length: 14 amino acids. CDR1 and CDR2 (germline): MNHNS, SASEGT. J lost 4 bases, V lost 4 bases, and 6 bases had no gene match. Here the CDR3 reads CASSADRAPYGYTF. As DNA, the CDR3 is TGTGCCAGCAGTGCCGACAGGGCGCCCTATGGCTACACCTTC.